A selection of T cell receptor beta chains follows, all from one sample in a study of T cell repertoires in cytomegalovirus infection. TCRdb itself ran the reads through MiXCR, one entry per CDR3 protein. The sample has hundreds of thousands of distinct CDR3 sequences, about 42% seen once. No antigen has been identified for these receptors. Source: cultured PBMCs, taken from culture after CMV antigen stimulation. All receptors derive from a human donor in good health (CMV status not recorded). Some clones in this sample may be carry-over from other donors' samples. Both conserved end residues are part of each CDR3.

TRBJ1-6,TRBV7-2,CASRPEYSPLHF
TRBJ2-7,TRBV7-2,CASSRNREREQYF
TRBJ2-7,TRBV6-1,CASSPEVWYYEQYF
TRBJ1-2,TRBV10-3,CASSVTPGQEAPYGYTF
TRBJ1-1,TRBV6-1,CASSEFPGYTEAFF
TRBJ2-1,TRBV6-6,CASSYSYRGGRDNEQFF
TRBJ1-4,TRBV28,CASSSSDRLGEKLFF
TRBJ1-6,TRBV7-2,CASSPFTSSPLHF
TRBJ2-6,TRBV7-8,CASSPRGSAGANVLTF
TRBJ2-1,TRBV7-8,CASSLEGGIEQFF
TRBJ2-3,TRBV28,CASRQDTDTQYF
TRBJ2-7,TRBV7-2,CASSSRDGVYEQYF
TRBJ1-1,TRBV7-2,CASSAHTEAFF
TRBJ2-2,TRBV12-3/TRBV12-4,CASSFGKTNTGELFF
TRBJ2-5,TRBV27,CASSLVVGRQETQYF
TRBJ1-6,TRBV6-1,CASSEWAGSSYNSPLHF
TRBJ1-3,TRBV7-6,CASSLGWQGVTGNTIYF
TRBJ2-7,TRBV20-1,CSALSSGAYEQYF
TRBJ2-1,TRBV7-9,CASGGTSAEGAYNEQFF
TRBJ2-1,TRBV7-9,CASSLTGAGEQFF
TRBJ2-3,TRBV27,CASKNRGGPSTDTQYF
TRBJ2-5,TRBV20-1,CSARPSVNQETQYF
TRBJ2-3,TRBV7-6,CASSFLLDTQYF
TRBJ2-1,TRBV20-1,CSAEGLAGPVSYNEQFF
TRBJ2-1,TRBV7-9,CASRKAREGWQFF
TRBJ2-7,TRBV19,CASSIAAFDEQYF
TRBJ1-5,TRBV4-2,CASSPRDRGQQPQHF
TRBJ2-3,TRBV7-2,CASSVLAADTQYF
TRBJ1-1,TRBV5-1,CASSGGTGRNTEAFF
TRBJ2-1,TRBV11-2,CASSPDPSYPGQFF
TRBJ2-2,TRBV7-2,CASSRQFRTGELFF
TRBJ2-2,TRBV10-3,CAIRHRDSANTGELFF
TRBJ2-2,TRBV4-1,CASSQDQGGGVNTGELFF
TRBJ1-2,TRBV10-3,CAISVDSQGSYGYTF
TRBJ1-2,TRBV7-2,CASSFWRGRGYTF
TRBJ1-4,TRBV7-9,CASSPRGASNEKLFF
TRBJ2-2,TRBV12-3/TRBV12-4,CASSFVLASGKTGELFF
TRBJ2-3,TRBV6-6,CASRGQGVLDTQYF
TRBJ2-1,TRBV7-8,CASSSIWGESSYNEQFF
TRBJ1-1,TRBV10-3,CAISGDSLNTEAFF
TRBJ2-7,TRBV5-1,CASSLGVDAAYEQYF
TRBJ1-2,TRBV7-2,CASSLDRVYGYTF
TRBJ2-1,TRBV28,CASSFGVGNEQFF
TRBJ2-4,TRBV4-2,CASSQDGASGGNIQYF
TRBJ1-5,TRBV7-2,CASSASPGPQPQHF
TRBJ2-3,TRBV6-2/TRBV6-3,CASSYLAGVGTDTQYF
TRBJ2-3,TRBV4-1,CASSHPPSGSTQYF
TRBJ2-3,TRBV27,CASSLASFTDTQYF
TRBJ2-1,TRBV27,CASSSDSGEQFF
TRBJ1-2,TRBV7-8,CASSLRGQGPYGYTF
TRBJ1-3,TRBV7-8,CASSFAGSGNTIYF
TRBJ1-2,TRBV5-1,CASSTDGNYGYTF
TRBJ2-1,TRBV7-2,CASSLNRGPNEQFF